This T cell receptor (beta chain) emerged from a study of T-cell memory formation after mild COVID-19. MiXCR was run by TCRdb on the 5' RACE reads, yielding one entry per CDR3 protein. Seen here are roughly 120,000 distinct CDR3 sequences, around a sixth observed once, and the top ten hold 11% to 15%. This CDR3 comprises 15 residues. Between the trimmed V and J ends, which lost 5 bases and 6 bases, there was a span of 17 bases. The source material was PBMCs or a T cell subset sorted from them (not recorded which). The rearrangement uses TRBV12-3 or TRBV12-4 and TRBJ2-1, with D perhaps matching TRBD1 (6 bases). The sequence was obtained from an adult woman who had mild COVID-19 (a few samples of this study predate the infection). Cell type and time point are not known. Here the CDR3 DNA reads TGTGCCAGCAGTCCCGAACCCCTAGGGGGCAATGAGCAGTTCTTC. Translated: CASSPEPLGGNEQFF.